A selection of T cell receptor beta chains follows, all from one sample in a study of T cells after yellow fever vaccination. TCRdb ran MiXCR on the 5' RACE reads and lists one entry per CDR3 protein. The repertoire includes around 590,000 distinct CDR3 sequences, roughly an eighth of them detected once, and around 14% sits in the top ten. The sample here was PBMCs, taken on the day of the yellow fever booster vaccination. The receptors originated from a man younger than 40 who received the YFV17D yellow fever vaccine. Both conserved end residues are part of each CDR3. Only some rows state a clone size, as once, few, many or a class for expanded clones.

j_call v_call clone_size cdr3_aa
TRBJ2-7 TRBV20-1 . CSAVSSVSSYEQYF
TRBJ1-2 TRBV19 many CASSSSGRGTSANYGYTF
TRBJ2-2 TRBV7-6 . CASSPPVITGELFF
TRBJ1-6 TRBV7-9 . CASSRMEASDSPLHF
TRBJ2-1 TRBV12-3/TRBV12-4 . CASSLGGPRHNEQFF
TRBJ2-1 TRBV20-1 . CSARARPDSANYNEQFF
TRBJ2-2 TRBV3-1 . CASSLPGLARGGELFF
TRBJ1-5 TRBV29-1 . CSVGAENQPQHF
TRBJ2-7 TRBV29-1 few CSVVRDNSYEQYF
TRBJ2-7 TRBV20-1 few CSRLAGDDEQYF